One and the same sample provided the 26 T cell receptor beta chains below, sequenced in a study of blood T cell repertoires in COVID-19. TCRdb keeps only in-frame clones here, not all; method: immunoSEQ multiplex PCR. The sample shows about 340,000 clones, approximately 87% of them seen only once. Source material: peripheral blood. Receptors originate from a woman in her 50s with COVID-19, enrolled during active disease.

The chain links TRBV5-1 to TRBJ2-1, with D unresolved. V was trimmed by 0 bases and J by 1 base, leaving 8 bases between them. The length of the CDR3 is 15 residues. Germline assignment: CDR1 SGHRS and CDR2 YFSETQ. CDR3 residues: CASSLAPRSYNEQFF. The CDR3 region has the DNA TGCGCCAGCAGCTTGGCCCCCAGGTCCTACAATGAGCAGTTCTTC.

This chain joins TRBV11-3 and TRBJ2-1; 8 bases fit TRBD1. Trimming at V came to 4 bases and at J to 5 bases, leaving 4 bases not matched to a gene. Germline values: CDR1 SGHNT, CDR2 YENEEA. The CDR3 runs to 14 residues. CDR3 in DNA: TGTGCCAGCAGCTCCCGGACAGGGCACAATGAGCAGTTCTTC. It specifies CASSSRTGHNEQFF.

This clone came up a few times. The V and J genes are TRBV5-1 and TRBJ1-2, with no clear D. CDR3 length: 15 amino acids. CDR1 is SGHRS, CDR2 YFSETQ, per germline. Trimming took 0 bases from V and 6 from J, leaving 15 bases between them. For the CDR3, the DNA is TGCGCCAGCAGCTTGGCCGGGGAGGGTTTGAATGGCTACACCTTC. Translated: CASSLAGEGLNGYTF. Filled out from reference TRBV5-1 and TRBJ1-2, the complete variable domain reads KAGVTQTPRYLIKTRGQQVTLSCSPISGHRSVSWYQQTPGQGLQFLFEYFSETQRNKGNFPGRFSGRQFSNSRSEMNVSTLELGDSALYLCASSLAGEGLNGYTFGSGTRLTVV.

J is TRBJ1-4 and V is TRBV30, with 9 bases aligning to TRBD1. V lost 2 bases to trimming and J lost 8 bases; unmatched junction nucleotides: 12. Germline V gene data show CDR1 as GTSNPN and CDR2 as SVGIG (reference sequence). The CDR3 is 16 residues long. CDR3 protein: CAWSRNLQGAREKLFF. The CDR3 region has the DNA TGTGCCTGGAGTAGAAACTTACAGGGGGCGCGGGAAAAACTGTTTTTT.

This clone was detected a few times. In DNA, the CDR3 is TGTGCCAGCAGTTTATACAGCTCCTACGAGCAGTACTTC. Amino acid sequence: CASSLYSSYEQYF. This chain connects TRBV27 to TRBJ2-7, with D hard to call. Trimming left V 1 base short and J 0 bases short, with 4 bases between. Per germline, CDR1 MNHEY and CDR2 SMNVEV (reference sequence). The CDR3 has 13 amino acids.

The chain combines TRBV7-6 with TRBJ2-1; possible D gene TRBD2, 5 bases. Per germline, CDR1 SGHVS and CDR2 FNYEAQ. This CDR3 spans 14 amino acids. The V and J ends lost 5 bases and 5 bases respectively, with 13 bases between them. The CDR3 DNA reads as TGTGCCAGCAGCCTATCGGGAAATCACAATGAGCAGTTCTTC. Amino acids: CASSLSGNHNEQFF.

CDR3 loop: CASSARTGMNTEAFF. As DNA, the CDR3 is TGTGCCAGCAGCGCGCGGACAGGGATGAACACTGAAGCTTTCTTT. The chain joins TRBV3-1 (or the pseudogene TRBV3-2) to TRBJ1-1, with 8 bases matching TRBD1. Per germline, CDR1 LGHDT and CDR2 YNNKEL (reference sequence). The CDR3 is made up of 15 amino acids. Unmatched junction bases numbered 5, after V lost 5 bases and J lost 0 bases.

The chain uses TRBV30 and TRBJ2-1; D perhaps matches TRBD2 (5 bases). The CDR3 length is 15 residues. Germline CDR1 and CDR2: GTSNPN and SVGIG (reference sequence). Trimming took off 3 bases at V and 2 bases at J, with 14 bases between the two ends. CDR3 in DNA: TGTGCCTGGAGAGAAGGCCCACTAGCCTACAATGAGCAGTTCTTC. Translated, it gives CAWREGPLAYNEQFF.

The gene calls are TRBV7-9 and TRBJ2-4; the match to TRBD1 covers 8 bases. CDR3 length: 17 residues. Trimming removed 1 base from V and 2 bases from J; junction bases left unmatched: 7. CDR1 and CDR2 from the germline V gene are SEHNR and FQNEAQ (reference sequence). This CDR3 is CASSLGQGAVSKNIQYF. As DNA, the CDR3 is TGTGCCAGCAGCTTAGGCCAGGGGGCGGTCTCCAAAAACATTCAGTACTTC.

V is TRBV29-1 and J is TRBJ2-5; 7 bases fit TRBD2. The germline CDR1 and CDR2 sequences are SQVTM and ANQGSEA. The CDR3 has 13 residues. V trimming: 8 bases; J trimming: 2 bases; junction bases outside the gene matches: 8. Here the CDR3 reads CSTTLGGQETQYF. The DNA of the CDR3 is TGCAGCACAACCCTGGGGGGGCAAGAGACCCAGTACTTC. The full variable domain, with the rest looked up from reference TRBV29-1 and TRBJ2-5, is SAVISQKPSRDICQRGTSLTIQCQVDSQVTMMFWYRQQPGQSLTLIATANQGSEATYESGFVIDKFPISRPNLTFSTLTVSNMSPEDSSIYLCSTTLGGQETQYFGPGTRLLVL.

The CDR3 nucleotides read TGTGCCAGCAGCTTAGTATTGCGTGGCAATGAGCAGTTCTTC. It is translated as CASSLVLRGNEQFF. The V gene is TRBV11-2, the J gene TRBJ2-1; D remains unclear. V lost 1 base and J lost 6, with 10 bases in between. This CDR3 has 14 residues. Germline lookup yields CDR1 SGHAT and CDR2 FQNNGV.

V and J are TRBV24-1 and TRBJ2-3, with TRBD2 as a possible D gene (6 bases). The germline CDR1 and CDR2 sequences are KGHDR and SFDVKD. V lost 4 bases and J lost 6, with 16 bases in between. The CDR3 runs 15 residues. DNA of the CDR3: TGTGCCACCAGTGAGGGACTTCTCATTTCCGATACGCAGTATTTT. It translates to CATSEGLLISDTQYF.

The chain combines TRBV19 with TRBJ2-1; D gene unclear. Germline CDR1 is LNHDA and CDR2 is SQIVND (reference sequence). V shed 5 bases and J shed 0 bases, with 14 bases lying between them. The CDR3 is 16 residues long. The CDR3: CASSYRAFGSYNEQFF. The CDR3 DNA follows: TGTGCCAGTAGTTACAGAGCTTTCGGCTCCTACAATGAGCAGTTCTTC.

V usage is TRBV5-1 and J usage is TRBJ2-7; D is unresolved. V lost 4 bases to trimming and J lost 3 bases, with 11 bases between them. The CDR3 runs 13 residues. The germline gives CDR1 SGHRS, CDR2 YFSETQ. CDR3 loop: CASSPYLNYEQYF. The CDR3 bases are TGCGCCAGCAGCCCCTACTTAAACTACGAGCAGTACTTC. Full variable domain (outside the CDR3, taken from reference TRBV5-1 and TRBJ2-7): KAGVTQTPRYLIKTRGQQVTLSCSPISGHRSVSWYQQTPGQGLQFLFEYFSETQRNKGNFPGRFSGRQFSNSRSEMNVSTLELGDSALYLCASSPYLNYEQYFGPGTRLTVT.

The CDR3 reads CASSYHRDTEAFF. The CDR3 DNA reads TGTGCCAGCAGTTACCACAGGGACACTGAAGCTTTCTTT. J is TRBJ1-1 and V is TRBV6-5; possibly TRBD1 for D (6 bases). V was trimmed by 2 bases and J by 3 bases, leaving 7 bases between them. The CDR3 loop spans 13 amino acids. Germline-derived CDR1 and CDR2 are MNHEY and SVGAGI.

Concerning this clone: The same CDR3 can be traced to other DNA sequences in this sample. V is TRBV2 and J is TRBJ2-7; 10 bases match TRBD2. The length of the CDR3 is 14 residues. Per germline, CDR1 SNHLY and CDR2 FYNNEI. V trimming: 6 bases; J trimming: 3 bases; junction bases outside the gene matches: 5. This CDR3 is CASSGAGGFYEQYF. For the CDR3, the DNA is TGTGCCAGCAGCGGAGCGGGAGGGTTCTACGAGCAGTACTTC. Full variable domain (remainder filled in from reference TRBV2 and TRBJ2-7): EPEVTQTPSHQVTQMGQEVILRCVPISNHLYFYWYRQILGQKVEFLVSFYNNEISEKSEIFDDQFSVERPDGSNFTLKIRSTKLEDSAMYFCASSGAGGFYEQYFGPGTRLTVT.

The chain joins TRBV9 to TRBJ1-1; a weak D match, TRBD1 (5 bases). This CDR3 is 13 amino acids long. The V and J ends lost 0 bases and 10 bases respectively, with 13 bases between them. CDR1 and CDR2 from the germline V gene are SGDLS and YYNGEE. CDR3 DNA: TGTGCCAGCAGCGTAGGGTGGGGGGGAAGAGCTTTCTTT. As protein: CASSVGWGGRAFF.

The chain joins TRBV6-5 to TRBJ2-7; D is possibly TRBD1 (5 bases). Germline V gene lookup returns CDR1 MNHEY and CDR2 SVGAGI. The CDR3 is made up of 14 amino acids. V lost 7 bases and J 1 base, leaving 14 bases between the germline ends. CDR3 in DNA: TGTGCCAGCAAAGCTCAGGCAGGGTCCTACGAGCAGTACTTC. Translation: CASKAQAGSYEQYF.

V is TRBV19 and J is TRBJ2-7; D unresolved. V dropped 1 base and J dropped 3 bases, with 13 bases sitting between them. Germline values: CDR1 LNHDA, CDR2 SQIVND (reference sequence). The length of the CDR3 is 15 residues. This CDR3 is CASSIGAWFGYEQYF. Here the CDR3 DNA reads TGTGCCAGTAGTATAGGGGCTTGGTTCGGCTACGAGCAGTACTTC.

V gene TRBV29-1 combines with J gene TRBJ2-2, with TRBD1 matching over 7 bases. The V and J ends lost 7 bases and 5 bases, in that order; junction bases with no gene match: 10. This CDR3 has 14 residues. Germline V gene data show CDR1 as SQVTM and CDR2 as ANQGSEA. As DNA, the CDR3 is TGCAGCGCACGAACGACAGGGCGAACCGGGGAGCTGTTTTTT. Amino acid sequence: CSARTTGRTGELFF.

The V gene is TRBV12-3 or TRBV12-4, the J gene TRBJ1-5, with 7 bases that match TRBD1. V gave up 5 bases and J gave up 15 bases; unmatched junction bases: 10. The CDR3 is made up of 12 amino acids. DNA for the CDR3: TGTGCCAGCAGTATTAGACAGGGCAAAGCGCATTTT. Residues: CASSIRQGKAHF.

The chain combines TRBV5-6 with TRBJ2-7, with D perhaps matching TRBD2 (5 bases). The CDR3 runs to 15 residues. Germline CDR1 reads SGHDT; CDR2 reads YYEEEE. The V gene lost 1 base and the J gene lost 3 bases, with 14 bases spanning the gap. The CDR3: CASSLLPGIGYEQYF. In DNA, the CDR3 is TGTGCCAGCAGCTTGTTGCCGGGGATAGGCTACGAGCAGTACTTC.

The CDR3 spells CATQAGESYEQYF. The CDR3 DNA reads TGTGCCACCCAAGCGGGGGAGTCCTACGAGCAGTACTTC. The rearrangement links TRBV6-6 to TRBJ2-7; 8 bases fit TRBD2. This CDR3 comprises 13 residues. V trimming: 10 bases; J trimming: 1 base; junction bases outside the gene matches: 6. CDR1 is MNHNY and CDR2 is SVGAGI in the germline V gene (reference sequence).

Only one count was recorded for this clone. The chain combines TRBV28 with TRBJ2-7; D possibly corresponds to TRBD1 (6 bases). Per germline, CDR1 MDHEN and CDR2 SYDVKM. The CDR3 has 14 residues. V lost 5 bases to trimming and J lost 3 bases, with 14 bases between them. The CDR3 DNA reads TGTGCCAGCAGTGACCACGACAGGATCTACGAGCAGTACTTC. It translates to CASSDHDRIYEQYF.

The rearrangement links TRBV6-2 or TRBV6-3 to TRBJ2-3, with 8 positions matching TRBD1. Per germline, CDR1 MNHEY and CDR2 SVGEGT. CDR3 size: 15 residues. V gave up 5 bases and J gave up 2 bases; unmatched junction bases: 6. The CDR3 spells CASSGQGMFTDTQYF. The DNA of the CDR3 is TGTGCCAGCAGTGGACAGGGAATGTTCACAGATACGCAGTATTTT.

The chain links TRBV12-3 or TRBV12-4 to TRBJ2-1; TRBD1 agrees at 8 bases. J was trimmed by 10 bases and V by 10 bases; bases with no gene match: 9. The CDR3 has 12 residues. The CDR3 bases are TGTGCCAACAACAGGGGGGTGAACGAGCAGTTCTTC. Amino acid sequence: CANNRGVNEQFF.